These 7 T cell receptor beta chains came from one sample sequenced in a study of T cells in Graves' hyperthyroidism and ophthalmopathy. Amplified TCR beta CDR3 regions came from RNA transcripts. First-round RT-PCR with HTBI primers amplified the TCR CDR3 region. TCRdb independently ran MiXCR on the multiplex PCR reads; one entry per CDR3 protein. Among approximately 620,000 distinct CDR3 sequences, 14% were seen once, and the ten largest hold 5.8%. The sequenced sample consisted of blood. These receptors originate from a young woman with Graves' hyperthyroidism that later progressed to Graves' ophthalmopathy.

This clonotype was picked up a small number of times. The V gene is TRBV4-1, the J gene TRBJ2-2; TRBD1 agrees at 7 bases. J lost 0 bases, V lost 1 base, and 5 bases had no gene match. This CDR3 has 17 residues. Looked up from germline, CDR1 is MGHRA and CDR2 is YSYEKL. The CDR3 DNA reads TGCGCCAGCAGCCAAGGGGACAGAACCGCGAACACCGGGGAGCTGTTTTTT. Translation gives CASSQGDRTANTGELFF.

This clonotype was counted at least ten times. This chain connects TRBV7-9 to TRBJ2-3; the D gene is possibly TRBD2 (6 bases). The CDR3 sequence is 15 residues long. Germline V gene sequence: CDR1 SEHNR, CDR2 FQNEAQ (reference sequence). V lost 5 bases, J lost 2 bases, and 14 bases lay in between. CDR3 protein: CASSPGLRVTDTQYF. Written as DNA, the CDR3 is TGTGCCAGCAGCCCGGGACTTCGAGTCACAGATACGCAGTATTTT.

With regard to this clonotype: A much bigger clone sits one base away, suggesting this may be a read error. The chain is built from TRBV7-3 and TRBJ2-1, with a weak D call TRBD2 (6 bases). The V end lost 2 bases, the J end lost 7 bases, and 30 bases lay between the germline ends. The CDR3 totals 20 residues. CDR1 SGHTA and CDR2 FQGTGA come from the germline V gene. The CDR3 spells CASSLVSQEGPGVVWNEQFF. The CDR3 DNA follows: TGTGCCAGCAGCTTAGTATCACAGGAGGGCCCCGGGGTGGTTTGGAATGAGCAGTTCTTC.

This clonotype was seen repeatedly, ten times or more. This chain connects TRBV5-1 to TRBJ2-2; D ambiguous. There are 17 residues in the CDR3. The germline gives CDR1 SGHRS, CDR2 YFSETQ. The V end was cut by 1 base, the J end by 0 bases, with 13 bases between. In DNA form, the CDR3 reads TGCGCCAGCAGCTTGCGCGGTCCCGCGCCGAACACCGGGGAGCTGTTTTTT. Translating it yields CASSLRGPAPNTGELFF.

For this clonotype: Possible read error: a much larger clone is one base away. The V and J genes are TRBV7-3 and TRBJ2-1, with 12 bases fitting TRBD2. The CDR3 contains 16 residues. The V gene's germline CDR1 is SGHTA and CDR2 FQGTGA. Here the CDR3 DNA reads TGTGCCAGCAGCCCCACTAGCGGGAGGTTTGACAATGAGCAGCTCTTC. Translating gives CASSPTSGRFDNEQLF.

This clonotype was detected ten times or more. The V gene is TRBV29-1, the J gene TRBJ1-1; D remains unclear. The V gene lost 3 bases and the J gene lost 3 bases, with 5 bases spanning the gap. The germline V gene has CDR1 SQVTM and CDR2 ANQGSEA. The CDR3 has 11 residues. CDR3 amino acids: CSVDLYTEAFF. CDR3 DNA: TGCAGCGTTGACCTCTACACTGAAGCTTTCTTT.

In its sample, this clonotype was seen many times. J is TRBJ1-1 and V is TRBV29-1; possibly TRBD1 for D (5 bases). The CDR3 consists of 14 residues. The germline V and J ends were trimmed by 7 bases and 5 bases, with 20 bases remaining between them. CDR1 SQVTM and CDR2 ANQGSEA come from the germline V gene. The CDR3 loop is CSGRGGDGNTEAFF. The CDR3 DNA is TGCAGCGGACGGGGGGGGGATGGGAATACTGAAGCTTTCTTT.